Following are 15 T cell receptor beta chains from one sample sequenced in a study of T cell repertoires in cytomegalovirus infection. Their antigen targets remain unknown. TCRdb itself ran the reads through MiXCR, one entry per CDR3 protein. Of hundreds of thousands of distinct CDR3 sequences in the sample, almost 30% were seen once. Sequencing used cultured PBMCs, obtained from culture after CMV antigen stimulation. These receptors were collected from a human donor in good health (CMV status not recorded). Some clones in this sample may be carry-over from other donors' samples.

As regards this clonotype: The CDR3 does not close with the conserved phenylalanine or tryptophan, likely indicating a read error. This chain uses TRBV30 with TRBJ1-3; tentatively, D is TRBD1 (6 bases). Trimming stripped 2 bases from V and 3 bases from J, with 20 bases between. The CDR3 extends over 17 amino acids. CDR1 GTSNPN and CDR2 SVGIG come from the germline V gene (reference sequence). Here the CDR3 DNA reads TGTGCCTGGAGTAACGCGGGTGGCAGGGGAATTGGAAACACCATATATTTA. Protein product: CAWSNAGGRGIGNTIYL.

This clonotype has a handful of counts. V and J are TRBV6-1 and TRBJ1-1; maybe TRBD1 (5 bases). The V end lost 7 bases, the J end lost 0 bases, and 15 bases lay between the germline ends. The CDR3 is made up of 15 amino acids. The germline gives CDR1 MNHNS, CDR2 SASEGT. CDR3 sequence reads: CASKEGFYMNTEAFF. As DNA, the CDR3 is TGTGCCAGCAAGGAGGGGTTTTACATGAACACTGAAGCTTTCTTT.

About this clonotype: A junction boundary mismatches the germline segment, possibly from a read error. The rearrangement links TRBV11-2 to TRBJ2-1; 7 bases are a match to TRBD2. Germline CDR1 and CDR2: SGHAT and FQNNGV. The CDR3 has 16 residues. The CDR3 DNA follows: TGTGCCAGCAGCTCCTCGGCTAGCGGCCACTACAGTGAGCAGTTCTTC. Translation: CASSSSASGHYSEQFF.

In nucleotides, the CDR3 is TGTGCCAGCAGTCCTGGTAGCGGGGGCTCCTACAATGAGCAGTTCTTC. Encoded protein: CASSPGSGGSYNEQFF. The chain recombines TRBV4-2 with TRBJ2-1, with 9 bases lining up with TRBD2. The CDR3 is made up of 16 amino acids. Germline V lookup: CDR1 LGHNA, CDR2 YNFKEQ. With V trimmed by 6 bases and J by 0 bases, 6 bases remained unmatched.

The chain is built from TRBV30 and TRBJ2-5; D uncertain. Germline V gene lookup returns CDR1 GTSNPN and CDR2 SVGIG (reference sequence). V was trimmed by 1 base and J by 4 bases, leaving 4 bases between them. The CDR3 covers 11 residues. CDR3 in amino acids: CAWSGRETQYF. The CDR3 DNA reads as TGTGCCTGGAGTGGAAGAGAGACCCAGTACTTC.

There are many counts of this clonotype. The gene calls are TRBV7-2 and TRBJ2-7, with 12 bases fitting TRBD2. Losses at the gene ends were 5 bases for V and 7 bases for J; bases not matched to a gene: 9. The CDR3 contains 15 residues. The germline CDR1 and CDR2 sequences are SGHTA and FQGNSA. The CDR3, as DNA: TGTGCCAGCAGCCGCGGACTAGCGGGGCTTAGGGAGCAGTACTTC. Translated, it gives CASSRGLAGLREQYF.

V and J are TRBV7-8 and TRBJ1-2; D perhaps matches TRBD1 (5 bases). The germline gives CDR1 SGHVS, CDR2 FQNEAQ. The V end lost 4 bases, the J end lost 7 bases, and 16 bases lay between the germline ends. The CDR3 totals 14 residues. CDR3 in DNA: TGTGCCAGCAGCTCCCCGCCCTCTGGGGCTGGCTACACCTTC. It encodes CASSSPPSGAGYTF.

The chain has TRBV10-2 and TRBJ2-2, with 14 nucleotides matching TRBD2. Germline V gene lookup returns CDR1 WSHSY and CDR2 SAAADI. The CDR3 is 18 residues long. Trimming removed 6 bases from V and 3 bases from J; junction bases left unmatched: 9. The CDR3 nucleotides are TGCGCCAGCAGATCCGGGACTAGCGGGAGTAAGGACACCGGGGAGCTGTTTTTT. Translation gives CASRSGTSGSKDTGELFF.

The rearrangement joins TRBV12-3 or TRBV12-4 to TRBJ1-5; tentatively, D is TRBD1 (5 bases). Trimming stripped 7 bases from V and 3 bases from J, with 10 bases between. This CDR3 region has 13 residues. CDR3 residues: CASTNGANQPQHF. The CDR3, as DNA: TGTGCCAGCACCAATGGGGCCAATCAGCCCCAGCATTTT.

V is TRBV4-1 and J is TRBJ2-3, with D possibly TRBD2 on 6 matching bases. CDR1 is MGHRA, CDR2 YSYEKL, per germline. The CDR3 sequence is 17 residues long. The ends were cut back, 4 bases at V and 0 bases at J, with 17 bases in the middle. The CDR3 region has the DNA TGCGCCAGCAGCCGTAGCGGCTCCGGGATTAGCACAGATACGCAGTATTTT. Protein product: CASSRSGSGISTDTQYF.

This clonotype was observed a few times. The chain has TRBV24-1 and TRBJ2-1, with D perhaps given as TRBD1 or TRBD2 (5 bases each). Germline CDR1 KGHDR, CDR2 SFDVKD. This CDR3 has 13 residues. Trimming pared 1 base from V and 6 bases from J, leaving 6 bases between. CDR3 sequence reads: CATSDFGGNEQFF. The CDR3 nucleotides are TGTGCCACCAGTGATTTTGGGGGCAATGAGCAGTTCTTC.

V gene TRBV6-6 combines with J gene TRBJ2-7, with TRBD2 identical over 14 bases. J was trimmed by 5 bases and V by 6 bases; bases with no gene match: 3. The germline V gene encodes CDR1 MNHNY and CDR2 SVGAGI (reference sequence). The CDR3 is 14 residues long. DNA of the CDR3: TGTGCCAGCAGCGGGACTAGCGGGAGCCACGAGCAGTACTTC. It is translated as CASSGTSGSHEQYF.

The sample holds a few counts of this clonotype. The chain recombines TRBV7-2 with TRBJ1-2; D unclear. Per germline, CDR1 SGHTA and CDR2 FQGNSA. The CDR3 is 14 residues long. Trimming took off 0 bases at V and 8 bases at J, with 13 bases between the two ends. CDR3 sequence reads: CASSLASGSRGYTF. CDR3 DNA: TGTGCCAGCAGCTTAGCGTCGGGGAGCCGGGGCTACACCTTC.

V gene TRBV12-3 or TRBV12-4 combines with J gene TRBJ1-5, with 8 bases that match TRBD1. V lost 1 base to trimming and J lost 0 bases; unmatched junction nucleotides: 11. This CDR3 comprises 19 residues. This chain's CDR3 is CASSLVGRGLSYSNQPQHF. DNA of the CDR3: TGTGCCAGCAGTTTAGTGGGCAGGGGGCTCTCGTATAGCAATCAGCCCCAGCATTTT.

This clonotype was seen a handful of times. The chain uses TRBV7-8 and TRBJ2-1, with D possibly being TRBD1 (6 bases). The CDR3 is 13 amino acids. Trimming cost V 0 bases and J 15 bases, with 15 bases left between them. Germline assignment: CDR1 SGHVS and CDR2 FQNEAQ. DNA of the CDR3: TGTGCCAGCAGCTTAGCGGCCCAGGGGTCACCGTTCTTC. Amino acids: CASSLAAQGSPFF.